This TCR beta chain was sequenced during a study of PD-L1 blockade in urothelial cancer. Turning to the study itself: Patients had undergone 0 to 3 prior chemotherapy regimens. Analysis of blood occurred 3 weeks (second dose) and 6 weeks after treatment start.

Sequencing used immunoSEQ multiplex PCR; TCRdb keeps in-frame clones, though not all of them. Here the sample spans about 43,000 clones, more than 75% being singletons. This CDR3 is 14 amino acids long. Trimming left V 3 bases short and J 5 bases short, with 10 bases between. Germline V gene lookup returns CDR1 KGHSH and CDR2 LQKENI. V usage is TRBV18 and J usage is TRBJ2-2, with a tentative D call TRBD2 (6 bases). The source of this sequence is a woman aged 55-69 years with urothelial cancer. Sequenced here: PBMCs, sampled around atezolizumab (anti-PD-L1) treatment. The CDR3 coding sequence is TGTGCCAGCTCACCGGGGGGAACGACCGGGGAGCTGTTTTTT. Encoded protein: CASSPGGTTGELFF.